Listed here is a single T cell receptor beta chain. The antigen it recognizes is unknown. No base qualities exist here, and no much larger clone lies one base off it. This sample is part of a study of T cells in localized non-small cell lung cancer (TCRdb year 2020). Study-wide context: The study analyzed T cell repertoires of over 200 early-stage NSCLC patients, comparing tumors and uninvolved tumor-adjacent lungs. The cohort was made up of under 250 treatment-naive NSCLC patients whose localized lung tumors had been resected. NSCLC patients had a mean age of roughly 69 years, and 129 were male and 107 female.

At diagnosis, tumor, uninvolved tumor-adjacent lung and peripheral blood were collected and then preserved as a mix of FFPE and fresh-frozen material. Blood samples were analyzed as peripheral blood mononuclear cells for TCR repertoire profiling. TCR beta CDR3 regions were sequenced from DNA using the immunoSEQ Assay. In the paper's pipeline: To compute T cell density, TCR beta template counts were normalized to usable DNA, which was estimated by amplifying housekeeping genes. The preseqR package was used to estimate richness by extrapolating to 400,000 templates for PBMC samples and to 120,000 templates for tissue samples. Clonality was defined as one minus Pielou's evenness. Tissue-enriched TCRs were identified through differential abundance testing performed on productive amino-acid clonotypes, with a minimum total count of 5 and an alpha of 0.1. The Jaccard Index and the Morisita Overlap Index were used to measure how much the repertoires overlapped between compartments. GLIPH clustered TCR beta CDR3s with public tetramer-defined viral CDR3s; viral motifs required at least three viral sequences plus V-gene enrichment. TCRdb carries this immuneACCESS record with in-frame sequences only. Its versions omit some clonotypes, under half of them owing to an unresolved V gene in the studies checked, with the rest unexplained. For V, J and clone size, that table is used; D and trimming come from the DNA. This sample lists approximately 80,000 clones; about 84% were detected once. The top ten clones comprise less than 9.5% of the sample.

Study-wide conclusions, independent of this receptor: A median of approximately 50 of the top 100 tumor clones turned up in the paired uninvolved adjacent lung, and 25 to 35 of those clones also ranked among the top 100 of that same adjacent lung. Because multi-region tumor sequencing was not performed, intratumor heterogeneity could not be ruled out. Because the study design was exploratory, TCR variables were selected using unadjusted p-values without false-discovery rate correction. Uninvolved tumor-adjacent lung showed the highest T cell clonality, higher than tumor, which suggests more focused antigenic responses in the uninvolved tumor-adjacent lung. Higher blood T cell density associated with longer overall survival, while higher adjacent-lung clonality associated with shorter survival.

The sequenced sample was peripheral blood, obtained before any cancer treatment. The source of this sequence is a female donor older than 55 with stage I lung adenocarcinoma.

The nucleotide sequence reads as follows: TGCAGCGTGGGGGATGGGCGGGCTCGGGGCTATGGCTACACCTTC. This translates into CSVGDGRARGYGYTF. The chain is made from TRBV29-1 and TRBJ1-2; TRBD1 might be the D gene, on 5 matching bases. From the germline V gene, CDR1 is SQVTM and CDR2 is ANQGSEA. The cysteine opens and the phenylalanine closes a CDR3 of 15 amino acids. The retained sequence is limited to the CDR3, 45 bases, with the frame set at the first base. A distance of 21 bases separates the germline ends of V and J, which lose 6 bases and 4 bases respectively.